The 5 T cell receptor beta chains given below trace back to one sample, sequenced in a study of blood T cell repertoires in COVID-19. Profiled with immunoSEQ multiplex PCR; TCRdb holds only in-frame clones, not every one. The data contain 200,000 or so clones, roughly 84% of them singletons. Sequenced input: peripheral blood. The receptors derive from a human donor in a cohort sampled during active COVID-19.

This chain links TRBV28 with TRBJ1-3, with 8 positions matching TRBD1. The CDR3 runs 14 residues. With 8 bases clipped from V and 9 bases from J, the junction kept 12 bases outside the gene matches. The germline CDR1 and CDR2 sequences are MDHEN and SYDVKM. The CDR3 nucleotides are TGTGCCAGCTTAAGGAGTCACAGGGGGGGCACCATATATTTT. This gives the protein CASLRSHRGGTIYF. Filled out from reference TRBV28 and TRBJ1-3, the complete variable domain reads DVKVTQSSRYLVKRTGEKVFLECVQDMDHENMFWYRQDPGLGLRLIYFSYDVKMKEKGDIPEGYSVSREKKERFSLILESASTNQTSMYLCASLRSHRGGTIYFGEGSWLTVV.

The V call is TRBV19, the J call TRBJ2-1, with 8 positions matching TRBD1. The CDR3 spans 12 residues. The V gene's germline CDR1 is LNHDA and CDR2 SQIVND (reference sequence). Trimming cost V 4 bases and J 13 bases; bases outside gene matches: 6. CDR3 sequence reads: CASSTTTGAQFF. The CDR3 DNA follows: TGTGCCAGTAGTACAACGACAGGGGCCCAGTTCTTC.

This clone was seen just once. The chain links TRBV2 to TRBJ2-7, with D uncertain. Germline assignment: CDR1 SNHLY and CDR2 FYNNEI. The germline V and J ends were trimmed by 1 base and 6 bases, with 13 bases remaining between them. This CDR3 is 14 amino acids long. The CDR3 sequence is CASSEGWFQFEQYV. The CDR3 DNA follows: TGTGCCAGCAGTGAAGGGTGGTTTCAGTTCGAGCAGTACGTC.

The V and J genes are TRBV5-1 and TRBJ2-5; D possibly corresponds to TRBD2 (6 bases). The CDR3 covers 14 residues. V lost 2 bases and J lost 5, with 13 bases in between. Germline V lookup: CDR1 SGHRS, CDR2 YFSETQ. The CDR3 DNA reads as TGCGCCAGCAGCTTTGGGCTAGCGAGCGAGACCCAGTACTTC. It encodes CASSFGLASETQYF.

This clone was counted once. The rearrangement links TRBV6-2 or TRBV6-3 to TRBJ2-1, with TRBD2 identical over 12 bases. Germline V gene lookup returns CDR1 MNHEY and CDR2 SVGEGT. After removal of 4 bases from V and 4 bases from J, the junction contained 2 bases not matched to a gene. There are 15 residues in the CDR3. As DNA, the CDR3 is TGTGCCAGCAGTTCCGGACTAGCGGGGTACAATGAGCAGTTCTTC. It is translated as CASSSGLAGYNEQFF.